One and the same sample provided the 18 T cell receptor beta chains below, sequenced in a study of CD8+CD57+ T cells in acquired aplastic anemia. Profiling that covered TCR beta VDJ and CDR3 relied on genomic DNA as its template. MiXCR, applied by TCRdb to the reads, yields one record per CDR3 protein. Of some 130,000 distinct CDR3 sequences in the sample, around 48% were seen once. Material for sequencing was sorted CD4+, CD8+, or CD8+CD57+ T cells (not recorded which) from PBMCs. The receptors stem from a human donor in good health, serving as a control.

This clonotype occurred many times. The J gene is TRBJ2-5, the V gene TRBV6-1; TRBD2 might be the D (6 bases). Germline CDR1 reads MNHNS; CDR2 reads SASEGT. There are 15 residues in the CDR3. Trimming took 8 bases from V and 9 from J, leaving 25 bases between them. The CDR3 DNA reads as TGTGCCAGCTCCCCACGACGGCGGGAAGGGGAGGCCCAGTACTTC. This gives the protein CASSPRRREGEAQYF.

This clonotype was detected only a few times. The chain carries TRBV15 and TRBJ2-7, with no clear D. V was shortened by 0 bases and J by 6 bases, with 3 bases between the two germline ends. CDR1 is LNHNV and CDR2 is YYDKDF in the germline V gene (reference sequence). The CDR3 covers 11 residues. CDR3 loop: CATSRDGEQYF. CDR3 in DNA: TGTGCCACCAGCAGAGACGGCGAGCAGTACTTC.

This clonotype has ten or more counts. The chain combines TRBV7-2 with TRBJ1-5; D remains ambiguous. Per germline, CDR1 SGHTA and CDR2 FQGNSA. The V gene lost 3 bases and the J gene lost 4 bases, with 7 bases spanning the gap. This CDR3 comprises 13 residues. The CDR3 protein is CASSFESNQPQHF. Written as DNA, the CDR3 is TGTGCCAGCAGCTTTGAGAGTAATCAGCCCCAGCATTTT.

The chain carries TRBV29-1 and TRBJ2-7, with 13 bases that match TRBD2. The CDR3 loop spans 15 amino acids. Per the germline V gene, CDR1 is SQVTM and CDR2 is ANQGSEA. V lost 7 bases to trimming and J lost 2 bases; unmatched junction nucleotides: 8. This CDR3 is CSALETSGGTYEQYF. In DNA form, the CDR3 reads TGCAGCGCCCTAGAGACTAGCGGGGGGACCTACGAGCAGTACTTC.

This chain uses TRBV20-1 with TRBJ2-5; 11 nucleotides align to TRBD2. Per the germline V gene, CDR1 is DFQATT and CDR2 is SNEGSKA (reference sequence). V gave up 6 bases and J gave up 5 bases; unmatched junction bases: 5. This CDR3 is 13 amino acids long. CDR3 protein: CSALAGGVETQYF. Here the CDR3 DNA reads TGCAGTGCCCTAGCGGGGGGAGTGGAGACCCAGTACTTC.

This clonotype was counted ten times or more. The chain employs TRBV7-2 and TRBJ1-1; D not resolved. CDR3 length: 14 residues. Trimming removed 6 bases from V and 4 bases from J, with 15 bases in between. Germline CDR1 reads SGHTA; CDR2 reads FQGNSA. The CDR3 sequence is CASSDLNGGTEAFF. As DNA, the CDR3 is TGTGCCAGCAGTGACTTGAATGGAGGCACTGAAGCTTTCTTT.

This clonotype was seen repeatedly, ten times or more. The chain carries TRBV18 and TRBJ2-7; 9 bases line up with TRBD2. V gave up 0 bases and J gave up 7 bases; unmatched junction bases: 4. This CDR3 contains 14 residues. Germline values: CDR1 KGHSH, CDR2 LQKENI. The CDR3, as DNA: TGTGCCAGCTCACCACCGGGACTAGCAACTGAGCAGTACTTC. It yields the protein CASSPPGLATEQYF.

This chain connects TRBV11-2 to TRBJ2-1, with 11 nucleotides matching TRBD2. With V trimmed by 1 base and J by 4 bases, 3 bases remained unmatched. The CDR3 totals 16 residues. Germline CDR1 reads SGHAT; CDR2 reads FQNNGV. The CDR3 bases are TGTGCCAGCAGCTTAGTTGGGACTAGCGGTTACAATGAGCAGTTCTTC. Amino acid sequence: CASSLVGTSGYNEQFF.

In its sample, this clonotype was seen many times. The genes are TRBV7-2 and TRBJ1-4, with TRBD1 identical over 7 bases. Germline V gene sequence: CDR1 SGHTA, CDR2 FQGNSA. The V and J ends lost 5 bases and 8 bases, in that order; junction bases with no gene match: 5. This CDR3 is 13 amino acids long. The CDR3 reads CASSSRDSEKLFF. Written as DNA, the CDR3 is TGTGCCAGCAGCAGCCGGGACAGCGAAAAACTGTTTTTT.

This clonotype was seen repeatedly, ten times or more. The rearrangement links TRBV6-4 to TRBJ1-2; 9 bases agree with TRBD1. Germline trimming cut 7 bases from V and 5 bases from J; bases unmatched to any gene: 8. CDR1 is MRHNA, CDR2 SNTAGT, per germline. The CDR3 has 14 amino acids. This chain's CDR3 is CASKTEQGAYGYTF. CDR3 nucleotide sequence: TGTGCCAGCAAAACTGAACAGGGGGCTTATGGCTACACCTTC.

This clonotype occurred once. The rearrangement links TRBV2 to TRBJ2-7; maybe TRBD1 (6 bases). Germline V gene data show CDR1 as SNHLY and CDR2 as FYNNEI. V shed 8 bases and J shed 0 bases, with 8 bases lying between them. The CDR3 runs to 12 residues. CDR3 sequence: CASGTPSYEQYV. DNA of the CDR3: TGTGCCAGCGGGACACCCTCCTACGAGCAGTACGTC.

The chain couples TRBV11-3 to TRBJ2-7; tentatively, D is TRBD1 (7 bases). V gave up 5 bases and J gave up 4 bases, with 15 bases separating them. Germline V CDR1 and CDR2: SGHNT, YENEEA. The CDR3 covers 14 residues. The CDR3 nucleotides read TGTGCCAGCAGCCCGCGGGACAGAAATTACGAGCAGTACTTC. Translation gives CASSPRDRNYEQYF.

This clonotype was counted ten times or more. The gene calls are TRBV7-2 and TRBJ1-5; 8 nucleotides agree with TRBD1. J lost 5 bases, V lost 5 bases, and 5 bases had no gene match. This CDR3 has 14 amino acids. CDR1 is SGHTA and CDR2 is FQGNSA in the germline V gene. The CDR3 nucleotides are TGTGCCAGCAGCCATGGACAGGGTGATCAGCCCCAGCATTTT. Translation: CASSHGQGDQPQHF.

The table lists this clonotype with many counts. The J gene is TRBJ2-5, the V gene TRBV7-2; TRBD1 aligns across 11 bases. Germline CDR1 and CDR2: SGHTA and FQGNSA. The CDR3 contains 16 residues. Losses at the gene ends were 8 bases for V and 4 bases for J; bases not matched to a gene: 12. In nucleotides, the CDR3 is TGTGCCAGCGGGACCCTGGGACAGGGGGTAGGAGAGACCCAGTACTTC. Its translation: CASGTLGQGVGETQYF.

The CDR3 sequence is CASSLVGNDPMAEQFF. DNA for the CDR3: TGTGCCAGCAGCTTAGTGGGGAATGACCCGATGGCTGAGCAGTTCTTC. V usage is TRBV7-8 and J usage is TRBJ2-1; D remains unclear. The CDR3 totals 16 residues. The V gene's germline CDR1 is SGHVS and CDR2 FQNEAQ. V shed 1 base and J shed 9 bases, with 19 bases lying between them.

As to this clonotype: Relative to the germline gene, one junction end is altered; a read error may explain this. The V and J genes are TRBV2 and TRBJ1-1; D is perhaps TRBD1 (5 bases). The CDR3 has 15 residues. CDR1 and CDR2 (germline): SNHLY, FYNNEI. CDR3 in DNA: TGTGCTAGCAGTGAATACCTAGGACAGAACACTGAAGCTTTCTTT. Protein product: CASSEYLGQNTEAFF.

This clonotype came up many times. The rearrangement uses TRBV28 and TRBJ1-2; possible D gene TRBD1, 5 bases. Looked up from germline, CDR1 is MDHEN and CDR2 is SYDVKM. Trimming shortened V by 6 bases and J by 3 bases, and 11 bases separated the two germline ends. The CDR3 length is 13 residues. The CDR3 region is CASSLGTDYGYTF. CDR3 nucleotides: TGTGCCAGCAGCCTGGGGACGGACTATGGCTACACCTTC.

In its sample, this clonotype was seen once. The rearrangement joins TRBV6-5 to TRBJ1-2, with D possibly TRBD1 on 5 matching bases. The CDR3 covers 15 residues. The germline V gene encodes CDR1 MNHEY and CDR2 SVGAGI. The germline V and J ends were trimmed by 2 bases and 4 bases, with 14 bases remaining between them. The DNA for the CDR3 is TGTGCCAGCAGTTACGCTTTCGGGGACGGCTATGGCTACACCTTC. It encodes CASSYAFGDGYGYTF.